These T cell receptor beta chains were read from a single sample in a study of CD8 T cells in ankylosing spondylitis. MiXCR was run by TCRdb on the 5' RACE reads, yielding one entry per CDR3 protein. Of about 150,000 distinct CDR3 sequences in the sample, roughly 34% were seen once. Sequences were obtained from synovial fluid, either unsorted or a sorted T cell fraction (not recorded which). The source is a male donor with ankylosing spondylitis. CDR3s include the opening cysteine and the closing phenylalanine or tryptophan. The D gene is left open where the match is weak. For some rows the clone size is stated as once, few or many, or as a class when expanded; others skip it.

few	TRBV9	-	TRBJ1-2	12	CASSVATYGYTF	TGTGCCAGCAGCGTAGCAACCTATGGCTACACCTTC
many	TRBV7-2	-	TRBJ2-2	14	CASSLYSSGGELFF	TGTGCCAGCAGCTTATACTCCTCAGGCGGGGAGCTGTTTTTT
few	TRBV5-1	-	TRBJ1-4	14	CASSLGGTNEKLFF	TGCGCCAGCAGCTTGGGGGGAACTAATGAAAAACTGTTTTTT
-	TRBV12-3/TRBV12-4	TRBD1	TRBJ2-7	15	CASSFGTGHSYEQYF	TGTGCCAGCAGTTTTGGGACAGGTCACTCCTACGAGCAGTACTTC
few	TRBV29-1	TRBD1	TRBJ2-5	14	CSVGGTGDQETQYF	TGCAGCGTTGGAGGGACAGGGGATCAAGAGACCCAGTACTTC
many	TRBV7-9	-	TRBJ2-7	15	CASSLSGKSSYEQYF	TGTGCCAGCAGCTTATCAGGGAAAAGCTCCTACGAGCAGTACTTC
-	TRBV4-3	-	TRBJ2-6	16	CASSQDVRSGANVLTF	TGCGCCAGCAGCCAGGATGTCCGGTCTGGGGCCAACGTCCTGACTTTC
-	TRBV7-2	TRBD2	TRBJ2-1	15	CASSPSGRANNEQFF	TGTGCCAGCAGCCCTAGCGGGAGGGCCAACAATGAGCAGTTCTTC
-	TRBV9	-	TRBJ1-1	15	CASSVLDTLNTEAFF	TGTGCCAGCAGCGTATTGGACACCCTGAACACTGAAGCTTTCTTT
-	TRBV29-1	-	TRBJ1-4	15	CSVESRTATNEKLFF	TGCAGCGTTGAATCTAGGACAGCAACTAATGAAAAACTGTTTTTT
few	TRBV7-3	-	TRBJ1-5	13	CASSLSSGQPQHF	TGTGCCAGCAGCTTAAGTTCGGGGCAGCCCCAGCATTTT
many	TRBV29-1	TRBD2	TRBJ2-6	18	CSATTGGGVSSGANVLTF	TGCAGCGCGACCACGGGGGGAGGGGTAAGCTCTGGGGCCAACGTCCTGACTTTC
-	TRBV7-2	-	TRBJ2-1	17	CASSLIRTGGLYNEQFF	TGTGCCAGCAGCTTAATTAGGACGGGGGGCCTATACAATGAGCAGTTCTTC
-	TRBV12-3/TRBV12-4	TRBD2	TRBJ2-1	13	CASSPWGGNEQFF	TGTGCCAGCAGTCCCTGGGGGGGCAATGAGCAGTTCTTC
many	TRBV7-2	-	TRBJ2-2	12	CASSSRTGELFF	TGTGCCAGCAGCTCTAGAACCGGGGAGCTGTTTTTT
many	TRBV29-1	-	TRBJ1-2	11	CSAWSGSGYTF	TGCAGCGCCTGGTCGGGATCTGGCTACACCTTC
many	TRBV7-2	-	TRBJ2-7	13	CASSFAGGNEQYF	TGTGCCAGCAGCTTCGCAGGGGGGAACGAGCAGTACTTC
few	TRBV6-1	-	TRBJ2-7	13	CASHVDRTYEQYF	TGTGCCAGCCACGTAGACAGGACCTACGAGCAGTACTTC
-	TRBV12-3/TRBV12-4	TRBD1	TRBJ1-1	12	CASSRQGVGAFF	TGTGCCAGCAGTAGACAGGGGGTCGGAGCTTTCTTT
many	TRBV7-7	-	TRBJ2-1	13	CASSLGFYNEQFF	TGTGCCAGCAGCTTAGGCTTCTACAATGAGCAGTTCTTC
-	TRBV28	TRBD1	TRBJ1-1	12	CASSLGTGEAFF	TGTGCCAGCAGTTTAGGGACAGGAGAAGCTTTCTTT
few	TRBV7-2	TRBD1	TRBJ2-3	16	CASSLATGGYTDTQYF	TGTGCCAGCAGCTTAGCGACAGGGGGCTACACAGATACGCAGTATTTT
many	TRBV29-1	-	TRBJ2-2	12	CSVVRNTGELFF	TGCAGCGTTGTTAGAAACACCGGGGAGCTGTTTTTT
-	TRBV6-1	TRBD1	TRBJ1-2	16	CASSRDRGRVNYGYTF	TGTGCCAGCAGTCGGGACAGGGGGCGCGTGAACTATGGCTACACCTTC
-	TRBV7-9	TRBD2	TRBJ2-5	15	CASSPGTSGRETQYF	TGTGCCAGCAGTCCCGGGACTAGCGGGCGAGAGACCCAGTACTTC
many	TRBV2	-	TRBJ1-5	13	CASSSSGDQPQHF	TGTGCCAGCAGTTCCAGCGGGGATCAGCCCCAGCATTTT
few	TRBV18	-	TRBJ2-7	14	CASSPQTGFYEQYF	TGTGCCAGCTCACCACAAACAGGGTTCTACGAGCAGTACTTC
few	TRBV12-3/TRBV12-4	TRBD2	TRBJ2-3	15	CASSSFGGSTDTQYF	TGTGCCAGCAGCTCCTTCGGGGGGAGCACAGATACGCAGTATTTT
-	TRBV18	TRBD1	TRBJ1-5	16	CASSPVGQNSNQPQHF	TGTGCCAGCTCACCTGTGGGACAGAATAGCAATCAGCCCCAGCATTTT
many	TRBV7-9	TRBD1	TRBJ1-1	15	CASSSQGQGTTEAFF	TGTGCCAGCAGCTCCCAGGGACAGGGGACGACTGAAGCTTTCTTT
few	TRBV6-2/TRBV6-3	-	TRBJ1-1	13	CASSYHGNTEAFF	TGTGCCAGCAGTTACCACGGGAACACTGAAGCTTTCTTT
few	TRBV7-2	-	TRBJ1-2	14	CASSLWETESGYTF	TGTGCCAGCAGCTTATGGGAGACAGAGAGTGGCTACACCTTC
-	TRBV25-1	TRBD2	TRBJ2-1	14	CASALAGDLNEQFF	TGTGCCAGCGCTCTAGCGGGAGATCTAAATGAGCAGTTCTTC
once	TRBV29-1	-	TRBJ2-5	12	CSYFGASETQYF	TGCAGTTATTTCGGCGCGTCAGAGACCCAGTACTTC
-	TRBV5-6	-	TRBJ2-2	15	CASSLDQKNTGELFF	TGTGCCAGCAGCTTGGATCAGAAGAACACCGGGGAGCTGTTTTTT
-	TRBV29-1	TRBD2	TRBJ2-3	15	CSVVLAGGRTDTQYF	TGCAGCGTTGTCCTAGCGGGAGGGCGCACAGATACGCAGTATTTT
few	TRBV20-1	-	TRBJ1-5	14	CSAPGGPPNQPQHF	TGCAGTGCCCCGGGGGGGCCCCCTAATCAGCCCCAGCATTTT
-	TRBV20-1	TRBD2	TRBJ2-7	13	CSASGGLDYEQYF	TGCAGTGCTAGCGGGGGGTTAGACTACGAGCAGTACTTC
medium-sized	TRBV4-2	-	TRBJ1-1	15	CASSPLTGTATEAFF	TGTGCCAGCAGCCCGCTGACAGGAACGGCCACTGAAGCTTTCTTT
few	TRBV21-1	-	TRBJ1-1	15	CASSKAEVGNTEAFF	TGTGCCAGCAGCAAAGCAGAGGTGGGGAACACTGAAGCTTTCTTT
few	TRBV20-1	-	TRBJ1-5	14	CSAPSPGANQPQHF	TGCAGTGCCCCCTCCCCGGGGGCCAATCAGCCCCAGCATTTT
many	TRBV3-1	-	TRBJ2-2	14	CASSPMGDTGELFF	TGTGCCAGCAGCCCTATGGGGGACACCGGGGAGCTGTTTTTT
-	TRBV10-1	TRBD1	TRBJ2-2	14	CASSGTGSSGELFF	TGCGCCAGCAGCGGGACAGGGTCGTCCGGGGAGCTGTTTTTT
-	TRBV18	TRBD1	TRBJ2-4	17	CASSTYQGTGYKNIQYF	TGTGCCAGCTCAACCTACCAAGGGACAGGGTACAAAAACATTCAGTACTTC
-	TRBV9	-	TRBJ1-2	12	CASSTGRDGYTF	TGTGCCAGCAGTACAGGGCGCGATGGCTACACCTTC
-	TRBV6-5	TRBD2	TRBJ2-5	14	CASSTRAGAETQYF	TGTGCCAGCAGCACTCGAGCGGGAGCCGAGACCCAGTACTTC
-	TRBV9	-	TRBJ1-1	15	CASSEVTRKGTEAFF	TGTGCCAGCAGCGAGGTGACCCGGAAGGGCACTGAAGCTTTCTTT
-	TRBV6-1	TRBD1	TRBJ2-1	15	CASSQTGGGYNEQFF	TGTGCCAGCAGTCAGACAGGGGGAGGTTACAATGAGCAGTTCTTC
-	TRBV20-1	TRBD2	TRBJ2-2	15	CSARLREGSTGELFF	TGCAGTGCTAGGCTTCGGGAGGGTAGCACCGGGGAGCTGTTTTTT
-	TRBV28	TRBD2	TRBJ2-7	15	CASTPSSGSRNEQYF	TGTGCCAGCACCCCAAGTAGCGGGAGTAGGAACGAGCAGTACTTC
-	TRBV5-1	-	TRBJ2-2	14	CASRLAGSTGELFF	TGCGCCAGCCGCCTAGCCGGCTCCACCGGGGAGCTGTTTTTT